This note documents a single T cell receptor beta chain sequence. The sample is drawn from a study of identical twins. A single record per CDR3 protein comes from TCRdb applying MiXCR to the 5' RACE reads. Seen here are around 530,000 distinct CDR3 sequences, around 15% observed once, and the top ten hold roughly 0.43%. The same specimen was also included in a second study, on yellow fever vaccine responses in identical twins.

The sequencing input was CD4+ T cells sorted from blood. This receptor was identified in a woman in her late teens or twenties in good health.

In DNA form, the CDR3 reads TGTGCCAGCAGCCTTCTTGGACTAGCGGGTGTGGATACGCAGTATTTT. Amino acids: CASSLLGLAGVDTQYF. The gene calls are TRBV7-9 and TRBJ2-3; 11 bases match TRBD2. V was pared by 5 bases and J by 6 bases, with 10 bases of the junction left unmatched. This CDR3 has 16 amino acids. Germline lookup yields CDR1 SEHNR and CDR2 FQNEAQ (reference sequence).